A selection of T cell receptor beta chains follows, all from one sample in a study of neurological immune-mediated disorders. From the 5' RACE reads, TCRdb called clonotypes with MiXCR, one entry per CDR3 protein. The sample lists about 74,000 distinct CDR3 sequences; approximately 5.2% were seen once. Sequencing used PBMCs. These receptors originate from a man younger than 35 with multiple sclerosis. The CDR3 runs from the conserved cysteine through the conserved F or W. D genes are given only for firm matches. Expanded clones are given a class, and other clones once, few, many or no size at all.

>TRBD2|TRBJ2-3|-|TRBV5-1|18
TGCGCCAGCAGCTTGAAGCGGGAGGGCCCTCGCGGCACAGATACGCAGTATTTT
CASSLKREGPRGTDTQYF
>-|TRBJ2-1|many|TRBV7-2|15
TGTGCCAGCAGCTCCGGGCTAGCTAATCGCAATGAGCAGTTCTTC
CASSSGLANRNEQFF
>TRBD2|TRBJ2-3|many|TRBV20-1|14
TGCAGTGCTAGAGTTCGACGGGGGGGGGATACGCAGTATTTT
CSARVRRGGDTQYF
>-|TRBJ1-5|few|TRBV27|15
TGTGCCAGCAGTCGGGCTTATAAAACGAATCAGCCCCAGCATTTT
CASSRAYKTNQPQHF
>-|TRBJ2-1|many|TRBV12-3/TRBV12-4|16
TGTGCCAGCAGGAACAGGGGGGGAGGCTCCTACAATGAGCAGTTCTTC
CASRNRGGGSYNEQFF
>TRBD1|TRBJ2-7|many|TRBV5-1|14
TGCGCCAGCAGCTGGGACAGTCACTCCTACGAGCAGTACTTC
CASSWDSHSYEQYF
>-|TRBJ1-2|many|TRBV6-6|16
TGTGCCAGCAGTTACTCTGCCGGGACATCTAACTATGGCTACACCTTC
CASSYSAGTSNYGYTF
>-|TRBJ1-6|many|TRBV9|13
TGTGCCAGCAGCGTAGCGACAGATCCACCCCTCCACTTT
CASSVATDPPLHF
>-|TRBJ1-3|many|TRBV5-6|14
TGTGCCAGCAGCACACCAGGGGCTGGAAACACCATATATTTT
CASSTPGAGNTIYF
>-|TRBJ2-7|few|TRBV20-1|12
TGCAGTGCTAGGGGCTTGTCCTACGAGCAGTACTTC
CSARGLSYEQYF
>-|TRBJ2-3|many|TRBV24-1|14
TGTGCCACCTCGGGGCCAGGGAGCACAGATACGCAGTATTTT
CATSGPGSTDTQYF
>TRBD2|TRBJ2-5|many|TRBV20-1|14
TGCAGTGCTAGAGTTTCGCCGGGGGGAAAGACCCAGTACTTC
CSARVSPGGKTQYF
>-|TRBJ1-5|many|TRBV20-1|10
TGCAGTGCCCCCGGTCAGCCCCAGCATTTT
CSAPGQPQHF
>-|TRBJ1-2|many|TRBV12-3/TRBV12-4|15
TGTGCCAGCAGTTTAAGTGGCAGGGAAGGCTATGGCTACACCTTC
CASSLSGREGYGYTF
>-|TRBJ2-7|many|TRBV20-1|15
TGCAGTGCTAGTTTTAGGGGGACTCGCGGTGCCGAGCAGTACTTC
CSASFRGTRGAEQYF
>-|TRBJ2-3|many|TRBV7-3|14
TGTGCCAGCAGCTTAGGGGGGGCCCCGGATACGCAGTATTTT
CASSLGGAPDTQYF
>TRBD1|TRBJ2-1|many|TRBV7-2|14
TGTGCCAGCAGCCCAAGGACAGGCCGCAATGAGCAGTTCTTC
CASSPRTGRNEQFF
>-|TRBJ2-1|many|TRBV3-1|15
TGTGCCAGCAGCCAAGACTGGGGGGCGTACAATGAGCAGTTCTTC
CASSQDWGAYNEQFF
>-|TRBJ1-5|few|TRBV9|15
TGTGCCAGCAGCCGACAAGGGAATCGCTTCCAGCCCCAGCATTTT
CASSRQGNRFQPQHF
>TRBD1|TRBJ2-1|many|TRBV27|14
TGTGCCAGCACTATACAGGGGTTCTACAATGAGCAGTTCTTC
CASTIQGFYNEQFF
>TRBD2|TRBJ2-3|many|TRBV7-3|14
TGTGCCAGCAGCTTCCGGGGGGGCACAGATACGCAGTATTTT
CASSFRGGTDTQYF
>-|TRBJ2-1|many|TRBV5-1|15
TGCGCCAGCAGTTCCCCCGGGCCCCCGGCCAATGAGCAGTTCTTC
CASSSPGPPANEQFF
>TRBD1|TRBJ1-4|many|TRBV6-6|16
TGTGCCAGCAGTTACTCGGGACAGGTGACGGGGGAAAAACTGTTTTTT
CASSYSGQVTGEKLFF
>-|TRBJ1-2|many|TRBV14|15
TGTGCCAGCAGCCAAGGGCTCCCGGCTAACTATGGCTACACCTTC
CASSQGLPANYGYTF
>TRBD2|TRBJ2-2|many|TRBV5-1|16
TGCGCCAGCAGCTTACTAGCGACAAAGAACACCGGGGAGCTGTTTTTT
CASSLLATKNTGELFF
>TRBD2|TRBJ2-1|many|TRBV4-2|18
TGTGCCAGCAGCCAAGATGGGGTGGCGGGAGGGTCCCACAATGAGCAGTTCTTC
CASSQDGVAGGSHNEQFF
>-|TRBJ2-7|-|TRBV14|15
TGTGCCAGCAGCCCAGGCTCGACGGTAACCTACGAGCAGTACTTC
CASSPGSTVTYEQYF
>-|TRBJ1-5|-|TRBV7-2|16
TGTGCCAGCAGCTTAGGCAGTTCCTATAGCAATCAGCCCCAGAATTTT
CASSLGSSYSNQPQNF
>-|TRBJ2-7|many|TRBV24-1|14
TGTGCCACCAGTGAACCCTGGCCTAAAACGGAACAGTACTTC
CATSEPWPKTEQYF
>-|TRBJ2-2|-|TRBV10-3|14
TGTGCCGTCCAGGCGGGGACGAACACCGGGGAGCTGTTTTTT
CAVQAGTNTGELFF
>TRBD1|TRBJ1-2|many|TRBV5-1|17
TGCGCCAGCAGCCCAAGTCCGGGACAGGGGGCCGGGGGTGGCTACACCTTC
CASSPSPGQGAGGGYTF
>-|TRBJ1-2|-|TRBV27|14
TGTGCCAGCAGTTTGAGGGGTGGCCTCGATGGCTACACCTTC
CASSLRGGLDGYTF
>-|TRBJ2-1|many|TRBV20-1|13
TGCAGTGCTAGCGCGAGCTCCTACAATGAGCAGTTCTTC
CSASASSYNEQFF
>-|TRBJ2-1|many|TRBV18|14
TGTGCCAGCTCACCAAGGCAGCAGGGTGATGAGCAGTTCTTC
CASSPRQQGDEQFF
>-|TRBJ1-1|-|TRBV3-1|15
TGTGCCAGCAGCAAAGGGTCCGTTATGAACACTGAAGCTTTCTTT
CASSKGSVMNTEAFF
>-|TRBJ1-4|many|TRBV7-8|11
TGTGCCAGCAGCCCCCAGGGTAGACTGTTTTTT
CASSPQGRLFF
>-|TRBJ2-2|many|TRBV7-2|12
TGTGCCAGCAGCTTAGACACCGGGGAGCTGTTTTTT
CASSLDTGELFF
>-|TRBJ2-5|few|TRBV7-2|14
TGTGCCAGCAGCAAAAGGGGCACGGGAGAGACCCAGTACTTC
CASSKRGTGETQYF
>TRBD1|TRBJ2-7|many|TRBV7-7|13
TGTGCTAGCAGCATGGACAGGGAGAGGGAGCAGTACTTC
CASSMDREREQYF
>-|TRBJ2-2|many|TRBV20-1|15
TGCAGTGCTAGAGATTGGGGGGGCGCAAGCGGGGAGCTGTTTTTT
CSARDWGGASGELFF
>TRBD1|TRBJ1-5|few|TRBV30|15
TGTGCCTGGAGTGTGGGACAGGGCGTGCGACAGCCCCAGAATTTT
CAWSVGQGVRQPQNF
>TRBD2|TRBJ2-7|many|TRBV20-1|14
TGCAGTGCTAGAGGAAGGACTAGAGTATACGAGCAGTACTTC
CSARGRTRVYEQYF
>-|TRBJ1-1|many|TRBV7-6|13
TGTGCCAGCAGCTTAGAGCAGAACACTGAAGCTTTCTTT
CASSLEQNTEAFF
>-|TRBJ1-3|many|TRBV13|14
TGTGCCAGCAACACTCGGCTCTCTGGAAACACCATATATTTT
CASNTRLSGNTIYF
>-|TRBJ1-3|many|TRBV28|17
TGTGCCAGCATGACCCAAAGAGGGCTACTCTCTGGAAACACCATATATTTT
CASMTQRGLLSGNTIYF
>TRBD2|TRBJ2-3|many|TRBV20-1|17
TGCAGTGCTAGAGATTCGGCTAGCGGGACTAGCACAGATACGCAGTATTTT
CSARDSASGTSTDTQYF